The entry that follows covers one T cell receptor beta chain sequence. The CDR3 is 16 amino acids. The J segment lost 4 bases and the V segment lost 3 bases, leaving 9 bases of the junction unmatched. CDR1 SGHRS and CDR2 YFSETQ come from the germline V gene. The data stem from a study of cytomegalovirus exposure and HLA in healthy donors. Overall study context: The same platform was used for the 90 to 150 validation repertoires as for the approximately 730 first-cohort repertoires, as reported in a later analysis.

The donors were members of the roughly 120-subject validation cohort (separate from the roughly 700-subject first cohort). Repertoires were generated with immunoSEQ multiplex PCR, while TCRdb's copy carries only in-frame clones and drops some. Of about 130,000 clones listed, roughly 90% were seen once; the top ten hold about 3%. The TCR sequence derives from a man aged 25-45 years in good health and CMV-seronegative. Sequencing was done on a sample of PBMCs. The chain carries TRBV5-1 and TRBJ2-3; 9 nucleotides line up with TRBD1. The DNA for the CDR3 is TGCGCCAGCAGCTGGCAAGGGACAGGGATTGCAGATACGCAGTATTTT. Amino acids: CASSWQGTGIADTQYF.